This TCR beta chain was profiled in a study of blood T cells in healthy people across ages. The overall study: Per two T cells, about one barcoded beta molecule was captured through template switching.

Combining a sample-barcoded 5' primer with a J-beta primer mix, a second PCR ran for roughly 6 to 12 cycles. TCRdb itself ran the 5' RACE reads through MiXCR, one entry per CDR3 protein. The sample contains about 700,000 distinct CDR3 sequences, 32% of which appear only once. Peripheral blood samples of 9 to 10 milliliters were drawn from each donor. The sequenced sample was blood. This TCR came from a woman over 75 in good health.

The DNA for the CDR3 is TGTGCCAGCAGCTACACGACTAGCGGCTATCCAAACCAAGAGACCCAGTACTTC. This sequence encodes CASSYTTSGYPNQETQYF. This chain joins TRBV7-2 and TRBJ2-5; 9 nucleotides align to TRBD2. The CDR3 has 18 amino acids. V was clipped by 4 bases and J by 0 bases; unmatched bases: 12. The germline V gene encodes CDR1 SGHTA and CDR2 FQGNSA.